This T cell receptor (beta chain) appears in the sequencing data of a study of OX40 agonist ivuxolimab in advanced cancers. For the wider study: Ivuxolimab was an agonistic, fully human IgG2 monoclonal antibody directed against OX40 (CD134), a costimulatory receptor. Intravenous ivuxolimab was administered to patients every 2 weeks at six dose levels: 0.01, 0.1, 0.3, 1.5, 3 and 10 mg/kg. Of the 50 to 55 dose-escalation patients, hepatocellular carcinoma was present in about 20, melanoma in approximately 15, renal cell carcinoma in 9 and head and neck cancer in 9. The dose-escalation cohort was about 87% male with a mean age of around 62 years, ranging from roughly 20 to 85. Patients were allowed to have had prior anti-PD-1, anti-PD-L1 or anti-CTLA-4 therapy, and 40% of the dose-escalation patients had been treated with checkpoint inhibitors. Partial responses occurred in three dose-escalation patients, of whom one had hepatocellular carcinoma and two had cutaneous melanoma. The purpose of peripheral TCRbeta sequencing was to test whether ivuxolimab changed TCR sequence diversity and led to clonal T-cell expansion. The monotherapy dose-escalation portion (N of about 57 patients) of the phase I ivuxolimab trial is reported in the paper. The paper's findings and limits, for the study overall: In the 0.1-3.0 mg/kg groups, partial responders were among the patients with the lowest normalized peripheral clonal expansion, particularly in CD8+ T cells. At doses from 0.1 to 3.0 mg/kg, clonal expansion was seen in both CD4+ and CD8+ blood T cells between baseline and week 6. The antigen specificity of the clonally expanded peripheral T cells was not determined. Low levels of normalized T-cell clonal expansion were also seen in some nonresponding patients. After ivuxolimab, more expanded clones were found on average in CD8+ T cells than in CD4+ T cells.

Points on this clone: What this receptor recognizes is not known. No qualities accompany the bases; no much larger clone lies one base away.

V gives up 0 bases and J gives up 0 bases, and the segment between their germline ends measures 3 bases. CDR1 and CDR2 were assigned from the germline V gene (reference sequence) as LNHDA and SQIVND. The CDR3 holds 13 amino acids from the cysteine to the phenylalanine. Only CDR3 DNA remains: 39 bases, in frame from the first base. Patients with autoimmune disease history or receiving systemic immunosuppression were excluded from the trial. Peripheral blood for TCR sequencing was collected from all dose cohorts at baseline, on cycle 4 day 1, and on cycle 7 day 1. Samples came from an open-label, multicenter, first-in-human phase I dose-escalation trial of ivuxolimab. Adults with locally advanced or metastatic head and neck squamous cell, hepatocellular, melanoma or renal cell carcinoma were enrolled in the trial. Before TCR sequencing, CD4+ T cells and CD8+ T cells were sorted from peripheral blood as separate populations.

For sequencing of the TCRbeta CDR3 region, genomic DNA was extracted from the sorted cells. The immunoSEQ Assay was used to sequence the TCRbeta CDR3 regions. In TCRdb, the immuneACCESS table is reduced to in-frame sequences with V and J assigned. These tables do not hold every clone; where another copy was compared, an unresolved V gene accounts for under half, and the others remain unexplained. Here the sample has around 21,000 clones; around four fifths occur a single time. Roughly 34% of the sample is taken by the ten largest. The TCR originated in an adult with an advanced solid tumor such as melanoma, head and neck, liver or kidney cancer. The specimen comprised CD4+ or CD8+ T cells sorted from blood, sampled in a trial of the OX40 agonist ivuxolimab. The sequence is built from TRBV19 and TRBJ2-7; no confident D gene assignment can be made. Here is the DNA: TGTGCCAGTAGTATAGAGGACTCCTACGAGCAGTACTTC. This gives the protein CASSIEDSYEQYF.